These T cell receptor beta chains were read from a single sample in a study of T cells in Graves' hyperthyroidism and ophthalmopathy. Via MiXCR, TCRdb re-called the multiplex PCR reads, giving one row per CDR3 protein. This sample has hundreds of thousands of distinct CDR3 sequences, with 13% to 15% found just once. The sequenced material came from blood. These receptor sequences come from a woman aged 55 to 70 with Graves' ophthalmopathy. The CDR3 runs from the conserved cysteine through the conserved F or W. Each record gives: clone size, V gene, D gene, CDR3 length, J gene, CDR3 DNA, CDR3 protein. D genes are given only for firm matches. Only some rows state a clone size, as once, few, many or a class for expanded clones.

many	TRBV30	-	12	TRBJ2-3	TGTGCCTGGAGTCTCTGGACAGATACGCAGTATTTT	CAWSLWTDTQYF
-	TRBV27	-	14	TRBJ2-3	TGTGCCAGCAGTTGGGGACGGATCACAGATACGCAGTATTTT	CASSWGRITDTQYF
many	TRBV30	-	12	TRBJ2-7	TGTGCCTGGAGTGCCCAATGGGACGAGCAGTACTTC	CAWSAQWDEQYF
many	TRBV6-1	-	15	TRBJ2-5	TGTGCCAGCAGTGAAGACAGTAAACTAGAGGAGACCCAGTACTTC	CASSEDSKLEETQYF
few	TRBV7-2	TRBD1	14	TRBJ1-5	TGTGCCAGCAGCAGGACAGGGTGGAGTCAGCCCCAGCATTTT	CASSRTGWSQPQHF
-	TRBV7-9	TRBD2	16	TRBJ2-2	TGTGCCAGCAGCACCAGACTAGCGGGAGTTACCGGGGAGCTGTTTTTT	CASSTRLAGVTGELFF
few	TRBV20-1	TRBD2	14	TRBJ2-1	TGCAGTGCCCCCTCTAGCGGGAGGCAAAATGAGCAGTTCTTC	CSAPSSGRQNEQFF
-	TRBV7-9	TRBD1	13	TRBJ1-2	TGTGCCAGCAGCCCCGGACAGGGTCGGGGCTACACCTTC	CASSPGQGRGYTF
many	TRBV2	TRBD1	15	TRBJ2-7	TGTGCCAGCAGCCTAGAGGGACAGGGGTCCTACGAGCAGTACTTC	CASSLEGQGSYEQYF
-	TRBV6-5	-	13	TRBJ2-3	TGTGCCAGCAGTTACGTACGGTTTGATACGCAGTATTTT	CASSYVRFDTQYF
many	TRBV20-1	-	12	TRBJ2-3	TGCAGTGCTAGACGATCCGGCGATACGCAGTATTTT	CSARRSGDTQYF
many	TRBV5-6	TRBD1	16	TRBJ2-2	TGTGCCAGCAGCCCTCGACAGGGGGTAATCACCGGGGAGCTGTTTTTT	CASSPRQGVITGELFF
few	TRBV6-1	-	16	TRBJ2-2	TGTGCCAGCAGTGAGTGGGGGGGGCCGGGCACCGGGGAGCTGTTTTTT	CASSEWGGPGTGELFF
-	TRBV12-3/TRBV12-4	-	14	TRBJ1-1	TGTGCCAGCACCCATAACGGGGGGGACGCTGAAGCTTTCTTT	CASTHNGGDAEAFF
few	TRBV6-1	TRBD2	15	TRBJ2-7	TGTGCCAGCAGTGAAACTAGCGGGAGGGCCTCTGAGCAGTACTTC	CASSETSGRASEQYF
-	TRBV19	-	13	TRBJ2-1	TGTGCCAGTAGTTTGGGACCGCCGGGTGAGCAGTTCTTC	CASSLGPPGEQFF
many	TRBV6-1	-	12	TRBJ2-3	TGTGCCAGCAGCAGAGGGGGGGGGACGCAGTATTTT	CASSRGGGTQYF
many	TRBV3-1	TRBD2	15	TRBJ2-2	TGTGCCAGCAGCCCGCCGGGACTAGCGAGCGGGGAGCTGTTTTTT	CASSPPGLASGELFF
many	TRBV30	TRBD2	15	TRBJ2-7	TGTGCCTTACAACGGGAGGAGCGGGAGAACTACGAGCAGTACTTC	CALQREERENYEQYF
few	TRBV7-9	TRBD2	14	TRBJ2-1	TGTGCCAGCTCCGGAGGCGGGAGGGCGAGTGAGCAGTTCTTC	CASSGGGRASEQFF
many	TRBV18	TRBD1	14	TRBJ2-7	TGTGCCAGCGTTCCGGGACAGGGACTAAGTGAGCAGTACTTC	CASVPGQGLSEQYF
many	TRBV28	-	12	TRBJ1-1	TGTGCCAGCAGCCAGGGTAGGGCTGAAGCTTTCTTT	CASSQGRAEAFF
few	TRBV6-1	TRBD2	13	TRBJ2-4	TGTGCCAGCGGGGGGGGACTCACCGGGTATCAGTACTTC	CASGGGLTGYQYF
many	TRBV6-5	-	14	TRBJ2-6	TGTGCCAGCAGTTACGGGAGTGGGGCCAACGTCCTGACTTTC	CASSYGSGANVLTF
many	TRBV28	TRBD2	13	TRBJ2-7	TGTGCCAGCGTGCCGCGGGAGGGCTACGAGCAGTACTTC	CASVPREGYEQYF
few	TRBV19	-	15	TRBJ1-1	TGTGCCAGTAGTTCAACACGGGGGCTGAACACTGAAGCTTTCTTT	CASSSTRGLNTEAFF
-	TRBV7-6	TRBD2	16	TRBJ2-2	TGTGCCAGCACCCCCGGGAGCGGGAGCGCCACCGGGGAGCTGTTTTTT	CASTPGSGSATGELFF
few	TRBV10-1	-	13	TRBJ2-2	TGCGCCAGCAGTCCCGACCCCACCGGGGAGCTGTTTTTT	CASSPDPTGELFF
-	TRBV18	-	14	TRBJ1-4	TGTGCCAGCTCGCCCGGGCGGGTACGCGAAAAACTGTTTTTT	CASSPGRVREKLFF
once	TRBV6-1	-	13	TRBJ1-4	TGTGCCAGCAGTATCGGTGCAAATGAAAAACTGTTTTTT	CASSIGANEKLFF
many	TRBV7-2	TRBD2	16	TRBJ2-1	TGTGCCAGCAGCTTAGGGGGCTTGGCGGGAGGCCATGAGCAGTTCTTC	CASSLGGLAGGHEQFF
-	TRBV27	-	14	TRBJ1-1	TGTGCCAGCAAATATTGGGGGCAGAACACTGAAGCTTTCTTT	CASKYWGQNTEAFF
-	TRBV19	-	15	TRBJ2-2	TGTGCCAGCGCAGTAGCAGGGGACAACACCGGGGAGCTGTTTTTT	CASAVAGDNTGELFF
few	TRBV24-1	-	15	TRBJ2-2	TGTGCCACCAGTCTGGGGGCAGCGAACACCGGGGAGCTGTTTTTT	CATSLGAANTGELFF
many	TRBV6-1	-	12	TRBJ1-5	TGTGCCAGCACCGCGGCAAATCAGCCCCAGCATTTT	CASTAANQPQHF
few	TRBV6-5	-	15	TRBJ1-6	TGTGCCAGCAGTTACGGGGGAGGGAATAATTCACCCCTCCACTTT	CASSYGGGNNSPLHF
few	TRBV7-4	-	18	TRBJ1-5	TGTGCCAGCAGCTTAGAGAGACCCTCGGGCCCGTTAAATCAGCCCCAGCATTTT	CASSLERPSGPLNQPQHF
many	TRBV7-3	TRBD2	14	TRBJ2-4	TGTGCCAGCAGCCCCTCGGCGGGGGAAAACATTCAGTACTTC	CASSPSAGENIQYF
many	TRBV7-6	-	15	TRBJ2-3	TGTGCCAGCAGCTTAGGCGGAGCTAGCACAGATACGCAGTATTTT	CASSLGGASTDTQYF
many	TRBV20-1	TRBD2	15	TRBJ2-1	TGCAGTGCTCTCCCACTAGCGGCAGGGCACAATGAGCAGTTCTTC	CSALPLAAGHNEQFF